The 10 T cell receptor beta chains presented below share a single source sample, sequenced in a study of T cell responses to AZD1222 COVID-19 vaccine. TCRdb's table, derived via immunoSEQ multiplex PCR, lists solely in-frame clones and lacks some. The data contain 130,000 to 150,000 clones, around 91% of them singletons. The input for sequencing was peripheral blood, taken on day 0 of AZD1222 vaccination. The origin of the receptors is an adult in good health.

The chain has TRBV7-2 and TRBJ1-5; no definite D call. CDR3 length: 16 residues. With 2 bases removed from V and 9 bases from J, the gap between germline ends came to 20 bases. Germline V gives CDR1 SGHTA, CDR2 FQGNSA. The CDR3: CASSLISDNALGPQHF. The CDR3 nucleotides read TGTGCCAGCAGCTTAATTTCAGACAACGCCCTGGGGCCCCAGCATTTT.

This chain joins TRBV5-1 and TRBJ1-4; the match to TRBD1 covers 9 bases. Germline CDR1 and CDR2: SGHRS and YFSETQ. The CDR3 totals 15 residues. Losses at the gene ends were 6 bases for V and 4 bases for J; bases not matched to a gene: 7. CDR3 protein: CASNHTGGINEKLFF. CDR3 sequence (DNA): TGCGCCAGCAATCATACAGGGGGCATTAATGAAAAACTGTTTTTT.

The rearrangement links TRBV5-1 to TRBJ2-7; D gene unclear. This CDR3 spans 13 amino acids. Trimming took off 2 bases at V and 0 bases at J, with 6 bases between the two ends. Germline loops: CDR1 SGHRS, CDR2 YFSETQ. CDR3 in amino acids: CASSLPDSYEQYF. In DNA, the CDR3 is TGCGCCAGCAGCTTACCAGACTCCTACGAGCAGTACTTC.

This chain joins TRBV7-9 and TRBJ2-1; unclear D gene. Trimming took 4 bases from V and 6 from J, leaving 13 bases between them. CDR1 and CDR2 (germline): SEHNR, FQNEAQ (reference sequence). The CDR3 totals 14 residues. The CDR3 sequence: CASSSQVSPNEQFF. The CDR3 bases are TGTGCCAGCAGCTCCCAAGTTTCTCCCAATGAGCAGTTCTTC. Using reference TRBV7-9 and TRBJ2-1 for the parts outside the CDR3, the full variable domain is DTGVSQNPRHKITKRGQNVTFRCDPISEHNRLYWYRQTLGQGPEFLTYFQNEAQLEKSRLLSDRFSAERPKGSFSTLEIQRTEQGDSAMYLCASSSQVSPNEQFFGPGTRLTVL.

This chain links TRBV27 with TRBJ2-1, with TRBD2 matching over 8 bases. The V gene end was trimmed by 2 bases and the J gene end by 4 bases; junction bases not matched to a gene: 4. CDR3 length: 15 residues. The germline gives CDR1 MNHEY, CDR2 SMNVEV (reference sequence). The CDR3 loop is CASSLTGGTYNEQFF. The CDR3 nucleotides read TGTGCCAGCAGTTTAACGGGAGGGACATACAATGAGCAGTTCTTC.

The chain has TRBV19 and TRBJ1-6; 7 bases map to TRBD1. Looked up from germline, CDR1 is LNHDA and CDR2 is SQIVND (reference sequence). This CDR3 is 17 amino acids long. Germline trimming cut 5 bases from V and 0 bases from J; bases unmatched to any gene: 7. The CDR3 bases are TGTGCCAGTAGTGACGGACAGGCGAGCTCCTATAATTCACCCCTCCACTTT. Residues: CASSDGQASSYNSPLHF.

The chain recombines TRBV9 with TRBJ1-6, with D perhaps TRBD1 (6 bases). CDR1 and CDR2 (germline): SGDLS, YYNGEE. The CDR3 loop spans 13 amino acids. V was shortened by 4 bases and J by 7 bases, with 9 bases between the two germline ends. The CDR3 DNA reads as TGTGCCAGCAGCCTGGGACACAATTCACCCCTCCACTTT. This codes for CASSLGHNSPLHF.

The chain employs TRBV5-8 and TRBJ1-2, with 8 positions matching TRBD1. V lost 0 bases, J lost 4 bases, and 8 bases stayed unmatched. The CDR3 is 16 residues long. Germline-derived CDR1 and CDR2 are SGHTS and YDEGEE. The CDR3 nucleotides are TGTGCCAGCAGCTTGGGTCCAGGGGGCGACCTCTATGGCTACACCTTC. This encodes CASSLGPGGDLYGYTF.

The chain carries TRBV11-2 and TRBJ1-5; no reliable D call. V gave up 0 bases and J gave up 4 bases, with 4 bases separating them. CDR1 is SGHAT and CDR2 is FQNNGV in the germline V gene. This CDR3 contains 13 residues. CDR3 region: CASSLDRNQPQHF. DNA for the CDR3: TGTGCCAGCAGCTTAGACCGGAATCAGCCCCAGCATTTT.

V usage is TRBV7-2 and J usage is TRBJ2-1, with 8 bases identical to TRBD1. V lost 4 bases to trimming and J lost 0 bases; unmatched junction nucleotides: 5. This CDR3 has 16 residues. The germline CDR1 and CDR2 sequences are SGHTA and FQGNSA. DNA of the CDR3: TGTGCCAGCAGCTCAAGACAGGGGACCTCCTACAATGAGCAGTTCTTC. This encodes CASSSRQGTSYNEQFF.